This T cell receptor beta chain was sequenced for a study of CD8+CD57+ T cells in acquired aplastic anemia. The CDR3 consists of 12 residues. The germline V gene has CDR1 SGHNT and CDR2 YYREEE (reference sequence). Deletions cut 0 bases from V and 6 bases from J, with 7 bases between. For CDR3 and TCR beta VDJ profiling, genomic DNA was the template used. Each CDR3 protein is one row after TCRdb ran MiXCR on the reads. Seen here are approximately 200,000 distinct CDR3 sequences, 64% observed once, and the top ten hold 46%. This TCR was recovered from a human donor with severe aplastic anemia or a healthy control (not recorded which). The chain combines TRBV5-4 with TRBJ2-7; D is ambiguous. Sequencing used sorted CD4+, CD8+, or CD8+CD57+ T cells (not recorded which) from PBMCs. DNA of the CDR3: TGTGCCAGCAGCTTGGAGGCAGCCGAGCAGTACTTC. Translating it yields CASSLEAAEQYF.